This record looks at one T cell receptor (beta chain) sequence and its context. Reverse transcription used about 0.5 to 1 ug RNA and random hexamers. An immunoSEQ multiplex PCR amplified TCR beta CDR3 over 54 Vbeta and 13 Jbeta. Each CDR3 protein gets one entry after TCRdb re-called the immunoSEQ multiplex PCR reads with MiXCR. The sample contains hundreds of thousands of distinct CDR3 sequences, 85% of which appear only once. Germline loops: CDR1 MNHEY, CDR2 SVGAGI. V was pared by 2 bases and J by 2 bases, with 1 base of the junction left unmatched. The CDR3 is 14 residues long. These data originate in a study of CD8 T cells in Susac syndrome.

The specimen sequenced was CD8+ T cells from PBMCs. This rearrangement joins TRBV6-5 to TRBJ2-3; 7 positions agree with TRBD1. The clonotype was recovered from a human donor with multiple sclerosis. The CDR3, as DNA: TGTGCCAGCAGTTACGACAGGGCCACAGATACGCAGTATTTT. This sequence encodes CASSYDRATDTQYF.